The rows below give T cell receptor beta chains drawn from one sample of a study of blood T cells in healthy people across ages. TCRdb used MiXCR to reprocess the 5' RACE reads, holding one entry per CDR3 protein. The sample contains about a million distinct CDR3 sequences, roughly 51% of which appear only once. Sequenced: blood. The receptors here all came from a woman in her sixties or seventies in good health. The conserved cysteine and the conserved F or W are not part of the CDR3 here. Only some rows state a clone size, as once, few, many or a class for expanded clones.

TRBV10-3	TRBJ2-3	few	AISDGPPTDTQY
TRBV24-1	TRBJ2-3	.	ATRAARGQLSTDTQY
TRBV28	TRBJ2-7	.	ASSSIFLAGGYYEQY
TRBV3-1	TRBJ2-1	few	ASSQDRASRGEQF
TRBV20-1	TRBJ2-2	.	SASPPANTGELF
TRBV6-2/TRBV6-3	TRBJ2-7	many	ASNHPGFYEQY
TRBV12-3/TRBV12-4	TRBJ1-2	few	ASSQLAGGYT
TRBV4-2	TRBJ2-7	many	ASSQEAGQGREQY
TRBV6-2/TRBV6-3	TRBJ2-1	.	ASSYSAYRLAGNNEQF
TRBV30	TRBJ1-2	.	AWSVRHNGYGYT
TRBV9	TRBJ2-7	few	ASSAGSRASSYEQY
TRBV6-5	TRBJ2-5	.	ASTGWEQETQY
TRBV28	TRBJ2-5	.	ASETGERETQY
TRBV3-1	TRBJ2-1	.	ASSPTEQSNNEQF
TRBV15	TRBJ2-7	few	ATSRDFGVTSGNEQY
TRBV7-9	TRBJ1-1	.	ASSPGLQGFTEAF
TRBV27	TRBJ1-4	.	ASSLGTGDWGSIRNEKLF
TRBV29-1	TRBJ1-2	few	SVDQGAGYT
TRBV6-5	TRBJ1-2	.	ASTPGQIYGYT
TRBV3-1	TRBJ2-7	.	ASSLHHNYEQY